The TCR beta chain described here comes from a study of blood T cell repertoires in COVID-19. Study-wide context: Sites across the United States, Italy and Spain contributed samples from acute and convalescent COVID-19. In each case, the material was cDNA or gDNA derived from T cells, B-cell-depleted T cells, or PBMCs.

Germline V gene lookup returns CDR1 MNHEY and CDR2 SMNVEV (reference sequence). V was shortened by 6 bases and J by 5 bases, with 10 bases between the two germline ends. This CDR3 comprises 12 residues. Per the study methods: For nucleated cells, counts were estimated from reference gene primer amplification. TCRdb keeps only in-frame clones here, not all; method: immunoSEQ multiplex PCR. V and J calls and clone size are those listed in that table; D and trimming were worked out from the DNA. The sample carries some 200,000 clones, approximately 86% recorded once. The clonotype originates from a woman aged 80 or over in a cohort sampled during active or convalescent COVID-19. The genes are TRBV27 and TRBJ2-5; D unresolved. Sequenced input: peripheral blood. CDR3 sequence reads: CASSPSTETQYF. Written as DNA, the CDR3 is TGTGCCAGCAGCCCCTCTACCGAGACCCAGTACTTC.